This is a list of T cell receptor beta chains from one sample in a study of blood T cell repertoires in COVID-19. Assay used: immunoSEQ multiplex PCR; TCRdb lists only in-frame clones, some missing. The sample comprises some 300,000 clones, 85% to 90% of which are singletons, and less than 3.5% rests with the top ten. Material for sequencing was PBMCs or T cells enriched from blood (not recorded which). Source of these receptors: a woman aged 45-65 years who had been exposed to COVID-19. The CDR3 runs from the conserved cysteine through the conserved F or W. The D gene is left open where the match is weak. Size is stated for part of the rows, as once, few or many counts, or as a class when the clone is expanded.

>12|.|TRBJ1-5|TRBV27|.
CASSPLGQPQHF
TGTGCCAGCAGTCCCTTGGGCCAGCCCCAGCATTTT
>14|TRBD1|TRBJ1-4|TRBV3-1/TRBV3-2|.
CASSPLQGNEKLFF
TGTGCCAGCAGCCCGTTACAGGGGAATGAAAAACTGTTTTTT
>15|.|TRBJ2-7|TRBV5-4|.
CASSLWGDSSYEQYF
TGTGCCAGCAGCTTGTGGGGGGACAGCTCCTACGAGCAGTACTTC
>16|.|TRBJ1-5|TRBV19|.
CASSTSVTGLGQPQHF
TGTGCCAGTAGTACCAGCGTCACAGGGCTCGGTCAGCCCCAGCATTTT
>14|TRBD1|TRBJ2-4|TRBV6-5|.
CASTQGVAKNIQYF
TGTGCCAGCACTCAGGGGGTAGCCAAAAACATTCAGTACTTC
>14|TRBD1|TRBJ1-4|TRBV6-5|once
CASRLTGVGEKLFF
TGTGCCAGCAGGCTAACAGGGGTGGGTGAAAAACTGTTTTTT
>16|.|TRBJ2-3|TRBV2|.
CASNKRGRGARDTQYF
TGTGCCAGCAATAAAAGGGGTCGGGGGGCACGGGATACGCAGTATTTT
>14|.|TRBJ1-1|TRBV9|.
CASSEGPVNTEAFF
TGTGCCAGCAGCGAGGGGCCGGTGAACACTGAAGCTTTCTTT
>12|.|TRBJ1-1|TRBV2|.
CASSQENTEAFF
TGTGCCAGCAGTCAGGAGAACACTGAAGCTTTCTTT
>15|TRBD1|TRBJ1-2|TRBV7-8|.
CASSFTTGGSYGYTF
TGTGCCAGCAGCTTTACGACAGGGGGCAGTTATGGCTACACCTTC
>14|TRBD1|TRBJ1-6|TRBV4-2|.
CASSLGQGDSPLHF
TGTGCCAGCAGCCTCGGACAGGGGGATTCACCCCTCCACTTT
>13|.|TRBJ1-1|TRBV7-2|.
CASSQQGNTEAFF
TGTGCCAGCAGCCAACAGGGGAACACTGAAGCTTTCTTT
>16|.|TRBJ2-4|TRBV5-1|.
CASSLETSPPKNIQYF
TGCGCCAGCAGCTTGGAAACTAGCCCCCCCAAAAACATTCAGTACTTC
>14|.|TRBJ1-5|TRBV5-1|.
CASSLDSGDQPQHF
TGCGCCAGCAGCCTGGACAGCGGGGATCAGCCCCAGCATTTT
>17|.|TRBJ1-6|TRBV6-1|.
CASSEGLAGALNSPLHF
TGTGCCAGCAGTGAAGGGTTGGCGGGGGCCCTTAATTCACCCCTCCACTTT
>14|.|TRBJ2-7|TRBV10-3|once
CAISERDYSYEQYF
TGTGCCATCAGTGAGCGGGATTACTCCTACGAGCAGTACTTC
>12|.|TRBJ2-2|TRBV6-5|.
CASRLVSGELFF
TGTGCCAGCAGATTAGTGTCCGGGGAGCTGTTTTTT
>16|TRBD1|TRBJ1-2|TRBV11-1|.
CASSLAPKDRGSGYTF
TGTGCCAGCAGCCTCGCGCCTAAGGACAGGGGATCTGGCTACACCTTC
>14|.|TRBJ2-7|TRBV3-1/TRBV3-2|once
CASSTRTEIYEQYF
TGTGCCAGCAGCACCCGGACAGAAATCTACGAGCAGTACTTC
>15|TRBD1|TRBJ2-2|TRBV5-1|.
CASSPGTGDTGELFF
TGCGCCAGCAGCCCCGGGACAGGTGACACCGGGGAGCTGTTTTTT
>12|TRBD2|TRBJ2-3|TRBV18|.
CASSRTSGGRIF
TGTGCCAGCTCGAGGACTAGCGGGGGGCGAATCTTT
>15|.|TRBJ1-6|TRBV28|few
CASSFDQAYNSPLHF
TGTGCCAGCAGTTTTGACCAGGCCTATAATTCACCCCTCCACTTT
>16|.|TRBJ1-1|TRBV19|.
CASSAPREEMNTEAFF
TGTGCCAGTAGTGCCCCGCGGGAAGAAATGAACACTGAAGCTTTCTTT
>14|.|TRBJ1-6|TRBV27|.
CASAGGLYNSPLHF
TGTGCCAGCGCCGGGGGTCTCTATAATTCACCCCTCCACTTT
>14|.|TRBJ2-7|TRBV7-9|.
CASSLTRPGDEQYF
TGTGCCAGCAGCTTAACCAGGCCCGGGGACGAGCAGTACTTC
>14|.|TRBJ2-5|TRBV19|.
CASSGVRGQETQYF
TGTGCCAGCAGTGGTGTCCGGGGGCAAGAGACCCAGTACTTC
>16|TRBD1|TRBJ2-5|TRBV28|.
CASSSRDRLSEETQYF
TGTGCCAGCAGTAGCCGGGACAGACTTTCGGAAGAGACCCAGTACTTC
>14|.|TRBJ2-7|TRBV19|.
CASSAGTPIYEQYF
TGTGCCAGTAGTGCCGGGACTCCAATTTACGAGCAGTACTTC
>16|TRBD1|TRBJ2-2|TRBV7-2|.
CASSLADRGLTGELFF
TGTGCCAGCAGCTTGGCAGACAGGGGGCTCACCGGGGAGCTGTTTTTT
>16|.|TRBJ1-2|TRBV28|.
CASSRAGSGANYGYTF
TGTGCCAGCAGTCGGGCGGGGTCCGGGGCTAACTATGGCTACACCTTC
>13|.|TRBJ1-2|TRBV2|.
CASSGGGTYGYTF
TGTGCCAGCAGTGGGGGGGGTACTTATGGCTACACCTTC
>14|.|TRBJ1-4|TRBV4-1|.
CATGEGATNEKLFF
TGCGCCACAGGGGAAGGAGCAACTAATGAAAAACTGTTTTTT
>13|TRBD1|TRBJ2-3|TRBV19|once
CATMGQSTDTQYF
TGTGCCACCATGGGACAGTCCACAGATACGCAGTATTTT
>15|.|TRBJ1-5|TRBV6-1|few
CASSEYSPFNQPQHF
TGTGCCAGCAGTGAATACAGCCCTTTTAATCAGCCCCAGCATTTT
>16|TRBD1|TRBJ2-2|TRBV27|.
CASRLPGGPATGELFF
TGTGCCAGCAGGCTCCCAGGGGGCCCGGCCACCGGGGAGCTGTTTTTT
>16|TRBD2|TRBJ2-5|TRBV10-3|.
CAISGGLAGTQETQYF
TGTGCCATCAGTGGGGGACTAGCGGGGACCCAAGAGACCCAGTACTTC
>14|TRBD1|TRBJ1-4|TRBV6-5|.
CASSMTGGNEKLFF
TGTGCCAGCAGCATGACAGGGGGTAATGAAAAACTGTTTTTT
>16|TRBD2|TRBJ2-2|TRBV3-1/TRBV3-2|once
CASSREGRAGTGELFF
TGTGCCAGCAGCCGAGAGGGGAGGGCGGGCACCGGGGAGCTGTTTTTT
>14|TRBD1|TRBJ2-1|TRBV7-9|.
CASSLGTGDPEQFF
TGTGCCAGCAGCTTAGGGACAGGGGATCCGGAGCAGTTCTTC
>14|TRBD1|TRBJ1-2|TRBV9|.
CASSVEGGGGGYTF
TGTGCCAGCAGCGTAGAAGGAGGGGGCGGGGGCTACACCTTC
>18|TRBD1|TRBJ1-4|TRBV5-1|.
CASSPASSGTGGFEKLFF
TGCGCCAGCAGCCCCGCGTCGTCCGGGACAGGGGGCTTTGAAAAACTGTTTTTT
>17|TRBD1|TRBJ1-1|TRBV28|.
CASSLPHLGQGKTEAFF
TGTGCCAGCAGTTTACCACATCTTGGACAGGGAAAGACTGAAGCTTTCTTT
>13|.|TRBJ2-5|TRBV7-2|.
CASSFAQQETQYF
TGTGCCAGCAGCTTTGCACAGCAAGAGACCCAGTACTTC
>13|.|TRBJ1-1|TRBV27|.
CASSPAENTEAFF
TGTGCCAGCAGCCCCGCGGAGAACACTGAAGCTTTCTTT
>14|.|TRBJ1-5|TRBV6-1|once
CASSERGSRQPQHF
TGTGCCAGCAGTGAACGGGGTAGCCGTCAGCCCCAGCATTTT
>12|.|TRBJ1-1|TRBV10-3|.
CAISGVTAPAFF
TGTGCCATCAGTGGGGTTACAGCTCCAGCTTTCTTT
>16|.|TRBJ1-1|TRBV7-9|.
CASSLAPSIRAPEAFF
TGTGCCAGCAGCTTAGCGCCGTCGATCAGGGCCCCTGAAGCTTTCTTT
>15|.|TRBJ1-3|TRBV7-2|.
CASSIDRASGNTIYF
TGTGCCAGCAGCATAGACAGAGCCTCTGGAAACACCATATATTTT
>14|.|TRBJ1-6|TRBV6-5|.
CASRPRQEGSPLHF
TGTGCCAGCAGACCCAGGCAGGAGGGCTCACCCCTCCACTTT
>17|TRBD1|TRBJ1-5|TRBV10-1|.
CASSGGTGILGNQPQHF
TGCGCCAGCAGCGGCGGGACAGGCATTCTCGGCAATCAGCCCCAGCATTTT
>15|TRBD1|TRBJ1-1|TRBV30|.
CAWRGQGAQWTEAFF
TGTGCCTGGAGAGGACAGGGGGCTCAATGGACTGAAGCTTTCTTT